The 29 T cell receptor beta chains in this list originate from one sample, sequenced in a study of blood T cell repertoires in COVID-19 (dated by TCRdb to 2019 to 2021). Library preparation was by the immunoSEQ multiplex PCR assay. TCRdb's version of the immuneACCESS table is confined to in-frame rearrangements and falls short of the full clone set. An unresolved V gene accounts for under half of the shortfall where checked; the remainder is of unknown origin. The sample table holds over 60,000 clones, of which approximately 84% were seen once. 9.5% to 13% of the sample goes to the ten largest clones. The sequenced sample was peripheral blood. These receptors were collected from a man aged 70 or older with active or convalescent COVID-19.

The gene calls are TRBV5-8 and TRBJ2-3, with TRBD1 matching 9 bases. The CDR3 totals 15 residues. The V gene's germline CDR1 is SGHTS and CDR2 YDEGEE. With 4 bases clipped from V and 0 bases from J, the junction kept 3 bases outside the gene matches. The CDR3 DNA reads TGTGCCAGCAGCCCACAGGGGGCGAGCACAGATACGCAGTATTTT. Its protein product is CASSPQGASTDTQYF. The whole variable domain, filled in from reference TRBV5-8 and TRBJ2-3, reads EAGVTQSPTHLIKTRGQQATLRCSPISGHTSVYWYQQALGLGLQFLLWYDEGEERNRGNFPPRFSGRQFPNYSSELNVNALELEDSALYLCASSPQGASTDTQYFGPGTRLTVL.

V is TRBV7-2 and J is TRBJ2-5, with D tentatively TRBD1 (6 bases). The CDR3 extends over 15 amino acids. V lost 1 base and J 2 bases, leaving 11 bases between the germline ends. Germline V gene sequence: CDR1 SGHTA, CDR2 FQGNSA. As DNA, the CDR3 is TGTGCCAGCAGCTTAGGGCAGGGGCCTCAAGAGACCCAGTACTTC. As protein: CASSLGQGPQETQYF.

The V gene is TRBV9, the J gene TRBJ2-2; the match to TRBD1 covers 10 bases. Trimming removed 0 bases from V and 5 bases from J; junction bases left unmatched: 10. Germline V gives CDR1 SGDLS, CDR2 YYNGEE. There are 18 residues in the CDR3. The CDR3 here is CASSVAFSWDRGTGELFF. The CDR3 DNA reads as TGTGCCAGCAGCGTAGCCTTCTCTTGGGACAGGGGTACCGGGGAGCTGTTTTTT.

CDR3: CASRQGTAGNSPLHF. Written as DNA, the CDR3 is TGTGCCAGTAGGCAAGGGACAGCTGGTAATTCACCCCTCCACTTT. This rearrangement joins TRBV19 to TRBJ1-6; TRBD1 aligns across 7 bases. Germline V gives CDR1 LNHDA, CDR2 SQIVND (reference sequence). The CDR3 length is 15 residues. The junction had 8 bases not matched to a gene; V was cut back by 6 bases and J by 6 bases.

The chain has TRBV6-5 and TRBJ2-7, with 10 bases identical to TRBD2. The length of the CDR3 is 14 residues. The V gene's germline CDR1 is MNHEY and CDR2 SVGAGI. The V segment lost 4 bases and the J segment 4 bases; nucleotides outside the gene matches: 4. The CDR3 coding sequence is TGTGCCAGCAGTTTGTCTAGCGGGAGATACGAGCAGTACTTC. Its protein is CASSLSSGRYEQYF.

V usage is TRBV3-1 (or the pseudogene TRBV3-2) and J usage is TRBJ1-1, with D possibly matching TRBD1 (5 bases). Trimming took off 2 bases at V and 3 bases at J, with 10 bases between the two ends. The CDR3 spans 14 residues. CDR1 and CDR2 (germline): LGHDT, YNNKEL (reference sequence). This CDR3 is CASSQTGAHTEAFF. The CDR3 DNA reads TGTGCCAGCAGCCAAACAGGTGCTCACACTGAAGCTTTCTTT.

This chain joins TRBV4-1 and TRBJ2-2, with 8 bases aligning to TRBD1. The CDR3 has 17 amino acids. After removal of 2 bases from V and 6 bases from J, the junction contained 11 bases not matched to a gene. Germline CDR1 MGHRA, CDR2 YSYEKL. This CDR3 is CASSQWVQGADSGELFF. For the CDR3, the DNA is TGCGCCAGCAGCCAATGGGTCCAGGGGGCTGACTCCGGGGAGCTGTTTTTT.

The V gene is TRBV28, the J gene TRBJ1-1; maybe TRBD1 (6 bases). V was trimmed by 3 bases and J by 2 bases, leaving 22 bases between them. The CDR3 contains 18 residues. CDR1 MDHEN and CDR2 SYDVKM come from the germline V gene. CDR3 amino acids: CASSLLSYRDMINTEAFF. CDR3 bases: TGTGCCAGCAGTTTGCTTTCTTATAGGGACATGATTAACACTGAAGCTTTCTTT.

V usage is TRBV13 and J usage is TRBJ2-5, with D unresolved. Trimming stripped 0 bases from V and 5 bases from J, with 10 bases between. This CDR3 contains 14 residues. Germline V gene lookup returns CDR1 PRHDT and CDR2 FYEKMQ (reference sequence). The CDR3 DNA reads as TGTGCCAGCAGCTTAGGGTTGATGGGCGAGACCCAGTACTTC. Residues: CASSLGLMGETQYF.

This clone was picked up one time. The V call is TRBV6-6, the J call TRBJ2-2; 10 nucleotides line up with TRBD1. V lost 5 bases and J lost 0; bases outside the gene matches: 9. CDR1 is MNHNY, CDR2 SVGAGI, per germline (reference sequence). The CDR3 has 18 amino acids. CDR3 sequence: CASSRRQGANANTGELFF. The CDR3 nucleotides are TGTGCCAGCAGTCGCAGACAGGGGGCTAACGCGAACACCGGGGAGCTGTTTTTT.

The rearrangement links TRBV5-4 to TRBJ2-2; 7 nucleotides agree with TRBD2. Germline-derived CDR1 and CDR2 are SGHNT and YYREEE (reference sequence). V shed 0 bases, J shed 6 bases, and the junction held 8 bases outside the gene matches. The CDR3 spans 16 residues. The CDR3 region is CASSLAGGSGSGELFF. CDR3 bases: TGTGCCAGCAGCTTGGCTGGCGGGAGTGGTTCCGGGGAGCTGTTTTTT.

V is TRBV12-2 and J is TRBJ1-5. TRBV12-2 is tagged as a pseudogene. This CDR3 spans 13 amino acids. The CDR3 DNA follows: TGTGCAAGTCGCTTAACGAATGAGTTCCCCCAGCATTTT. It translates to CASRLTNEFPQHF.

The chain has TRBV6-4 and TRBJ2-1; 12 nucleotides line up with TRBD2. The germline V gene has CDR1 MRHNA and CDR2 SNTAGT. The junction had 7 bases not matched to a gene; V was cut back by 6 bases and J by 7 bases. The CDR3 length is 15 residues. Here the CDR3 reads CASSPGTSGLNEQFF. CDR3 DNA sequence: TGTGCCAGCAGCCCCGGGACTAGCGGGCTAAATGAGCAGTTCTTC.

The chain is built from TRBV11-2 and TRBJ2-2; TRBD1 might be the D (6 bases). Germline CDR1 SGHAT, CDR2 FQNNGV. V shed 1 base and J shed 5 bases, with 8 bases lying between them. The CDR3 sequence is 14 residues long. The CDR3 reads CASSLGQGTGELFF. The CDR3 DNA is TGTGCCAGCAGCTTAGGGCAGGGGACCGGGGAGCTGTTTTTT.

The rearrangement uses TRBV10-3 and TRBJ2-4; tentative D call: TRBD2 (6 bases). The germline V gene encodes CDR1 ENHRY and CDR2 SYGVKD. This CDR3 is built from 15 residues. With 0 bases removed from V and 5 bases from J, the gap between germline ends came to 11 bases. The CDR3 is CAISESNSGENIQYF. As DNA, the CDR3 is TGTGCCATCAGTGAGTCGAATAGCGGAGAAAACATTCAGTACTTC.

Written as DNA, the CDR3 is TGTGCCAGTAGGGGACAGGCCCTCTTAGGCTACACCTTC. Its protein is CASRGQALLGYTF. This chain links TRBV19 with TRBJ1-2; TRBD1 aligns across 8 bases. The CDR3 length is 13 residues. The J segment lost 8 bases and the V segment lost 6 bases, leaving 8 bases of the junction unmatched. Germline V CDR1 and CDR2: LNHDA, SQIVND (reference sequence).

The chain joins TRBV10-1 to TRBJ2-2, with D perhaps matching TRBD1 (9 bases). V gave up 2 bases and J gave up 1 base, with 26 bases separating them. The germline CDR1 and CDR2 sequences are WNHNN and SYGVQD (reference sequence). The CDR3 runs 21 residues. CDR3 protein: CASSEIAGQGIAFRNTGELFF. CDR3 bases: TGCGCCAGCAGTGAGATAGCGGGACAGGGTATTGCTTTCAGGAACACCGGGGAGCTGTTTTTT.

This clone was counted a few times. The CDR3 loop reads CASSLPAGDYTQYF. The CDR3 region has the DNA TGCGCCAGCAGCTTGCCGGCGGGAGATTATACGCAGTATTTT. The chain uses TRBV5-1 and TRBJ2-3; 7 bases are a match to TRBD2. This CDR3 region has 14 residues. With V trimmed by 1 base and J by 7 bases, 6 bases remained unmatched. Germline CDR1 is SGHRS and CDR2 is YFSETQ.

The chain recombines TRBV2 with TRBJ2-7, with D tentatively TRBD1 (5 bases). Trimming left V 8 bases short and J 3 bases short, with 14 bases between. The CDR3 runs 13 residues. Germline loops: CDR1 SNHLY, CDR2 FYNNEI. For the CDR3, the DNA is TGTGCCAGCGCCATACTCAGGGACTACGAGCAGTACTTC. Its protein is CASAILRDYEQYF.

The rearrangement links TRBV7-8 to TRBJ2-5, with D maybe TRBD2 (5 bases). Deletions cut 8 bases from V and 2 bases from J, with 6 bases between. Looked up from germline, CDR1 is SGHVS and CDR2 is FQNEAQ. The CDR3 covers 11 residues. The CDR3 DNA sequence: TGTGCCAGCGAGGGACAAGAGACCCAGTACTTC. Its translation is CASEGQETQYF.

The chain employs TRBV12-3 or TRBV12-4 and TRBJ1-1; D possibly corresponds to TRBD1 (6 bases). The CDR3 runs to 12 residues. Between the trimmed V and J ends, which lost 3 bases and 11 bases, there was a span of 13 bases. Written as DNA, the CDR3 is TGTGCCAGCAGTTTGGGGGGGGCAGGGGCTTTCTTT. The encoded protein is CASSLGGAGAFF.

The V gene is TRBV18, the J gene TRBJ1-1; D is perhaps TRBD1 (6 bases). This CDR3 has 12 residues. V lost 7 bases and J 1 base, leaving 7 bases between the germline ends. Germline assignment: CDR1 KGHSH and CDR2 LQKENI. As DNA, the CDR3 is TGTGCCAGCTTGACAGGGAACACTGAAGCTTTCTTT. This translates into CASLTGNTEAFF. Combining the CDR3 with reference TRBV18 and TRBJ1-1 gives the whole variable domain NAGVMQNPRHLVRRRGQEARLRCSPMKGHSHVYWYRQLPEEGLKFMVYLQKENIIDESGMPKERFSAEFPKEGPSILRIQQVVRGDSAAYFCASLTGNTEAFFGQGTRLTVV.

The rearrangement links TRBV4-1 to TRBJ2-7; D not certain. The V end was cut by 1 base, the J end by 4 bases, with 14 bases between. Germline V lookup: CDR1 MGHRA, CDR2 YSYEKL. The CDR3 covers 15 residues. The CDR3 loop is CASSQVNSNSYEQYF. For the CDR3, the DNA is TGCGCCAGCAGCCAAGTGAATAGTAACTCGTACGAGCAGTACTTC.

The V call is TRBV24-1, the J call TRBJ2-3; 7 bases map to TRBD1. Losses at the gene ends were 4 bases for V and 2 bases for J; bases not matched to a gene: 8. The CDR3 is made up of 16 amino acids. Germline V CDR1 and CDR2: KGHDR, SFDVKD. CDR3 DNA sequence: TGTGCCACCAGTGACCCGGGACAGAGTTACACAGATACGCAGTATTTT. Its translation is CATSDPGQSYTDTQYF.

The chain couples TRBV18 to TRBJ1-1, with a weak D call TRBD1 (6 bases). Germline V lookup: CDR1 KGHSH, CDR2 LQKENI. The CDR3 covers 13 residues. Trimming took off 6 bases at V and 1 base at J, with 9 bases between the two ends. The CDR3 here is CASSTGQNTEAFF. The DNA of the CDR3 is TGTGCCAGCTCGACAGGACAGAACACTGAAGCTTTCTTT.

In this sample, this clone turned up once. This chain joins TRBV6-1 and TRBJ2-1; D is unresolved. This CDR3 spans 13 amino acids. Germline V gives CDR1 MNHNS, CDR2 SASEGT. Trimming pared 0 bases from V and 6 bases from J, leaving 6 bases between. The CDR3 bases are TGTGCCAGCAGTGAAGCGAGTAGCAATGAGCAGTTCTTC. This encodes CASSEASSNEQFF.

The chain is built from TRBV7-2 and TRBJ2-7; 13 nucleotides align to TRBD2. Germline V gene lookup returns CDR1 SGHTA and CDR2 FQGNSA. J lost 2 bases, V lost 1 base, and 2 bases had no gene match. CDR3 length: 16 residues. CDR3: CASSLELAGGTYEQYF. In DNA, the CDR3 is TGTGCCAGCAGCTTAGAACTAGCGGGAGGGACCTACGAGCAGTACTTC.

The chain couples TRBV28 to TRBJ2-5; 10 positions agree with TRBD1. Germline lookup yields CDR1 MDHEN and CDR2 SYDVKM. The CDR3 loop spans 17 amino acids. The ends lost 7 bases at V and 3 bases at J; junction bases unmatched: 14. The CDR3 loop reads CASTSGRLGQGEETQYF. As DNA, the CDR3 is TGTGCCAGCACCTCTGGTAGACTCGGACAGGGGGAAGAGACCCAGTACTTC. The variable domain in full, with the rest retrieved from reference TRBV28 and TRBJ2-5, is DVKVTQSSRYLVKRTGEKVFLECVQDMDHENMFWYRQDPGLGLRLIYFSYDVKMKEKGDIPEGYSVSREKKERFSLILESASTNQTSMYLCASTSGRLGQGEETQYFGPGTRLLVL.

Relative to its sample, this clone is large. This sequence joins TRBV4-3 and TRBJ2-3, with D maybe TRBD2 (6 bases). Germline V gene sequence: CDR1 LGHNA, CDR2 YSLEER. V lost 1 base and J 7 bases, leaving 15 bases between the germline ends. This CDR3 has 15 amino acids. The CDR3 DNA sequence: TGCGCCAGCAGCCAAGGCGGGGAGCCTCTCAATACGCAGTATTTT. Its protein product is CASSQGGEPLNTQYF.